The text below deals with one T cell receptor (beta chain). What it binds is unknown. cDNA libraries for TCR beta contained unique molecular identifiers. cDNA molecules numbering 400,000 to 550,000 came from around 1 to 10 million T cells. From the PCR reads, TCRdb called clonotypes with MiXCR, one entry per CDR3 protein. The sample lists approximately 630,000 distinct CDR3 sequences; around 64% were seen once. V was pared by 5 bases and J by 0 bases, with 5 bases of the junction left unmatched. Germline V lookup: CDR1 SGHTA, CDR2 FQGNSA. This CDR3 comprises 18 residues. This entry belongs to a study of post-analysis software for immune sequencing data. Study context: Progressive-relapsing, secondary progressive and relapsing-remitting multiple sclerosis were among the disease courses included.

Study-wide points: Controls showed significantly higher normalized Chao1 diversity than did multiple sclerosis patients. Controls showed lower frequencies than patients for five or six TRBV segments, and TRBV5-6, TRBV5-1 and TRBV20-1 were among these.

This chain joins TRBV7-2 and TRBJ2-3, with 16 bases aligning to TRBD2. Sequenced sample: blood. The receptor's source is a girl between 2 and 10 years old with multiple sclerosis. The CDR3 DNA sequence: TGTGCCAGCAGCCCCGGGACTAGCGGGAGGGCTAGCACAGATACGCAGTATTTT. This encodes CASSPGTSGRASTDTQYF.